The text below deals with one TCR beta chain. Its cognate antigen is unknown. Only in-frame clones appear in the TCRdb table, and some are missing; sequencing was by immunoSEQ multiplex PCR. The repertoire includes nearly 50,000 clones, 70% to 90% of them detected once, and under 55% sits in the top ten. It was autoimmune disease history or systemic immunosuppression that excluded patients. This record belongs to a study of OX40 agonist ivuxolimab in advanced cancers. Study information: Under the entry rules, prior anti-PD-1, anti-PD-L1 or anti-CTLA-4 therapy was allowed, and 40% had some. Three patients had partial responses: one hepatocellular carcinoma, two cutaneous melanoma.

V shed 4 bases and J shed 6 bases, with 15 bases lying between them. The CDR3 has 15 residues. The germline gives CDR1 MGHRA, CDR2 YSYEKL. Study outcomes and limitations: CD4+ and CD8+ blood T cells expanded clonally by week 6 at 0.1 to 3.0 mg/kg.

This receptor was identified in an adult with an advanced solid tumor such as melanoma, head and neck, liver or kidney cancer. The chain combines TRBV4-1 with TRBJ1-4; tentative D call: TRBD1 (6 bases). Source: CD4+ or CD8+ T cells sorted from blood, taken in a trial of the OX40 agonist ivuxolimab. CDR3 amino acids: CASSLEGDVDEKLFF. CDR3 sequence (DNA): TGCGCCAGCAGCCTCGAGGGGGACGTTGATGAAAAACTGTTTTTT.